This TCR beta chain is drawn from a study of beta chain features in type 1 diabetes. Isolated RNA was reverse transcribed in full, so expressed TCRB transcripts were sequenced. Produced via immunoSEQ multiplex PCR; TCRdb's table is partial and in-frame only. The sample lists 150,000 to 200,000 clones, 9% to 10% seen once, with around 0.7% in the top ten. This clone has a handful of counts. The antigen is undetermined. Germline trimming cut 4 bases from V and 8 bases from J; bases unmatched to any gene: 11. The CDR3 runs to 15 residues. Looked up from germline, CDR1 is SGHNT and CDR2 is YYREEE (reference sequence). Whole-study results and caveats: Type 1 diabetes patients showed a moderate but significant shortening of TCRB CDR3s in all four CD4+ subsets.

The origin of this receptor is a woman aged 30 to 39 with type 1 diabetes. The chain links TRBV5-4 to TRBJ1-4; TRBD1 agrees at 7 bases. What was sequenced was central memory CD4+ T cells from blood. The CDR3 protein is CASSTHRGSGEKLFF. The CDR3 DNA follows: TGTGCCAGCAGCACTCACAGGGGATCGGGGGAAAAACTGTTTTTT.